Listed below are T cell receptor beta chains from one sample, sequenced in a study of T cell responses to AZD1222 COVID-19 vaccine. Libraries were prepared by immunoSEQ multiplex PCR; TCRdb keeps only in-frame clonotypes and omits some of them. The table shows approximately 80,000 clones, with over 75% occurring only once. The specimen was peripheral blood, collected on day 0 of AZD1222 vaccination. All receptors derive from an adult in good health. CDR3s include the opening cysteine and the closing phenylalanine or tryptophan. The D gene is left open where the match is weak. Clone size is stated in some rows and not others, as once, few, many or a class when expanded.

v_call	clone_size	d_call	j_call	cdr3_aa	cdr3_nt
TRBV2	few	TRBD2	TRBJ2-1	CASSLGGSYNEQFF	TGTGCCAGCAGCTTGGGCGGGAGCTACAATGAGCAGTTCTTC
TRBV5-5	NA	NA	TRBJ1-1	CASSLTRGAEAFF	TGTGCCAGCAGCTTGACTAGGGGGGCCGAAGCTTTCTTT
TRBV2	NA	NA	TRBJ2-7	CASRSLSYEQYF	TGTGCCAGCAGATCCTTATCCTACGAGCAGTACTTC
TRBV11-2	NA	NA	TRBJ1-4	CASSRRDTDEKLFF	TGTGCCAGCAGCCGCCGGGACACAGATGAAAAACTGTTTTTT
TRBV6-4	NA	NA	TRBJ1-1	CASSDSNRNTEAFF	TGTGCCAGCAGTGACTCGAACAGGAACACTGAAGCTTTCTTT
TRBV19	NA	NA	TRBJ1-5	CASSTEGNQPQHF	TGTGCCAGTAGTACGGAAGGGAATCAGCCCCAGCATTTT
TRBV19	NA	NA	TRBJ1-6	CASSINARPNSPLHF	TGTGCCAGTAGTATCAACGCCCGACCGAATTCACCCCTCCACTTT
TRBV24-1	NA	NA	TRBJ2-6	CATSDRGWGANVLTF	TGTGCCACCAGTGATCGAGGGTGGGGGGCCAACGTCCTGACTTTC
TRBV27	NA	TRBD1	TRBJ2-7	CASSLGQGKYEQYF	TGTGCCAGCAGTCTGGGACAGGGAAAGTACGAGCAGTACTTC
TRBV3-1/TRBV3-2	NA	NA	TRBJ1-2	CASSQVAGRGYGYTF	TGTGCCAGCAGCCAAGTTGCGGGACGCGGATATGGCTACACCTTC
TRBV11-2	NA	NA	TRBJ2-6	CASAPESGANVLTF	TGTGCCAGCGCGCCGGAGTCTGGGGCCAACGTCCTGACTTTC
TRBV7-9	NA	NA	TRBJ2-2	CASSFGEANTGELFF	TGTGCCAGCAGCTTCGGGGAAGCGAACACCGGGGAGCTGTTTTTT
TRBV30	NA	NA	TRBJ1-1	CAWSGTEAFF	TGTGCCTGGAGTGGTACTGAAGCTTTCTTT
TRBV19	NA	NA	TRBJ1-5	CATTGFSNQPQHF	TGTGCCACAACAGGGTTTAGCAATCAGCCCCAGCATTTT
TRBV5-1	NA	NA	TRBJ1-1	CASSSRSGANTEAFF	TGCGCCAGCAGCTCCCGTTCCGGGGCGAACACTGAAGCTTTCTTT
TRBV10-2	NA	TRBD1	TRBJ1-4	CASSEVAGGTTNEKLFF	TGCGCCAGCAGTGAGGTGGCAGGGGGAACAACTAATGAAAAACTGTTTTTT
TRBV19	NA	TRBD1	TRBJ1-5	CASSTPDRGHQPQHF	TGTGCCAGTAGTACACCGGACAGGGGGCATCAGCCCCAGCATTTT